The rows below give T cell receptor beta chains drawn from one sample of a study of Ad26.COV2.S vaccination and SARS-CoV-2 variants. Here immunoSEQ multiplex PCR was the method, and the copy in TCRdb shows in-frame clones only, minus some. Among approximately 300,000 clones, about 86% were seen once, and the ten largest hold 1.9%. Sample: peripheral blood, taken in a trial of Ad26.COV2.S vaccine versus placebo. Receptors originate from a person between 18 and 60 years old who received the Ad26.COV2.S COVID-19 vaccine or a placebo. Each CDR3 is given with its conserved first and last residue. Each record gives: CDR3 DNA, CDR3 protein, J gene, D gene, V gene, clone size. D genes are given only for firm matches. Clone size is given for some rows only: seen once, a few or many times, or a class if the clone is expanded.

TGTGCCAGTATGAACAGGGAAGGTCAGCCCCAGCATTTT	CASMNREGQPQHF	TRBJ1-5	-	TRBV19	-
TGTGCCAGCAGCTTGACAGGGCGTCCCGAGCAGTACTTC	CASSLTGRPEQYF	TRBJ2-7	-	TRBV5-6	-
TGCGCCAGCAGCTATGACAAGGGAAACAATTCACCCCTCCACTTT	CASSYDKGNNSPLHF	TRBJ1-6	-	TRBV5-1	-
TGTGCCAGCAGCGGACTAGAGCGGGAGACCCAGTACTTC	CASSGLERETQYF	TRBJ2-5	-	TRBV9	once
TGTGCCAGCAGTATTGACAGGGGCCGCCGTCAGCCCCAGCATTTT	CASSIDRGRRQPQHF	TRBJ1-5	TRBD1	TRBV6-8	few
TGTGCCAGCAGTGATGCAGGGAGGGATTCACCCCTCCACTTT	CASSDAGRDSPLHF	TRBJ1-6	-	TRBV2	-
TGTGCCAGCAACACGGACAGGGTTGGGAACACTGAAGCTTTCTTT	CASNTDRVGNTEAFF	TRBJ1-1	TRBD1	TRBV7-9	-
TGTGCCAGCACGGTCAGGGAGGACTATGGCTACACCTTC	CASTVREDYGYTF	TRBJ1-2	-	TRBV12-3/TRBV12-4	-
TGTGCCAGCAGCCCGGGGGCGGACACTGAAGCTTTCTTT	CASSPGADTEAFF	TRBJ1-1	-	TRBV27	-
TGCAGTGCTAGTCCCCAGCTCAGCACAGATACGCAGTATTTT	CSASPQLSTDTQYF	TRBJ2-3	-	TRBV20-1	-